These T cell receptor beta chains were read from a single sample in a study of cytomegalovirus exposure and HLA in healthy donors. The assay was immunoSEQ multiplex PCR, and TCRdb's table has in-frame clones only and misses some. The sample lists under 140,000 clones, around four fifths occurring once. Sequenced sample: PBMCs. The receptors originated from an older woman in good health and CMV-seropositive. CDR3s include the opening cysteine and the closing phenylalanine or tryptophan. A D gene is named only where the DNA matches it firmly. Only some rows state a clone size, as once, few, many or a class for expanded clones.

>TRBV11-2|TRBJ2-5|.|.
TGTGCCAGCAGCCAGTCGGCAGGGGTCGAAACCCAGTACTTC
CASSQSAGVETQYF
>TRBV5-1|TRBJ2-2|.|TRBD1
TGCGCCAGCAGCGTGGACAGGGGGCCGACCGGGGAGCTGTTTTTT
CASSVDRGPTGELFF
>TRBV7-8|TRBJ1-4|.|.
TGTGCCAGCAGCCCGACGGGAAATAATGAAAAACTGTTTTTT
CASSPTGNNEKLFF
>TRBV7-3|TRBJ2-7|few|.
TGTGCCAGCAGCACACACAGGGACGACGAGCAGTACTTC
CASSTHRDDEQYF
>TRBV6-1|TRBJ1-4|.|TRBD1
TGTGCCAGCACCCTGGACAGGCTCCGTGAAAAACTGTTTTTT
CASTLDRLREKLFF
>TRBV4-1|TRBJ2-7|.|.
TGCGCCAGCAGCCAAGAGTTTCGGGCGGGGCAATACGAGCAGTACTTC
CASSQEFRAGQYEQYF
>TRBV28|TRBJ2-3|.|TRBD1
TGTGCCAGCAGTTTGGGGGGACAGGGGGCAGATACGCAGTATTTT
CASSLGGQGADTQYF
>TRBV5-4|TRBJ2-7|.|TRBD1
TGTGCCAGCAGCGCCCCCGGGACAGACTCCTACGAGCAGTACTTC
CASSAPGTDSYEQYF
>TRBV7-9|TRBJ2-3|.|.
TGTGCCAGCAGCCCCCTCGGGCGGGGCCCCGATACGCAGTATTTT
CASSPLGRGPDTQYF
>TRBV18|TRBJ2-5|.|.
TGTGCCAGCTCACCCGGACAGGAGGGGACCCAGTACTTC
CASSPGQEGTQYF
>TRBV5-1|TRBJ2-7|.|.
TGCGCCAGCAGACCCTCTAGGCCTAGCTACGAGCAGTACTTC
CASRPSRPSYEQYF
>TRBV28|TRBJ2-7|.|TRBD1
TGTGCCAGCACCCGGACAGGGGGGAACGGGGAGCAGTACTTC
CASTRTGGNGEQYF
>TRBV2|TRBJ2-1|.|TRBD2
TGTGCCAGCACCGGAGGGATAGCGGGAGACAATGAGCAGTTCTTC
CASTGGIAGDNEQFF
>TRBV4-1|TRBJ2-7|once|.
TGCGCCAGCAGCCAAGCCCAGGGGTCCTACGAGCAGTACTTC
CASSQAQGSYEQYF
>TRBV11-2|TRBJ2-3|.|TRBD1
TGTGCCAGCAGCCTTTACCGGGACAGGGGGTCCGATACGCAGTATTTT
CASSLYRDRGSDTQYF
>TRBV29-1|TRBJ2-3|.|.
TGCAGCGTTTCTGGCGGATCCACAGATACGCAGTATTTT
CSVSGGSTDTQYF